One and the same sample provided the 13 T cell receptor beta chains below, sequenced in a study of cytomegalovirus exposure and HLA in healthy donors. Measured with immunoSEQ multiplex PCR; TCRdb has only the in-frame clones, and not every one. The table has 76,000 or so clones, around 94% seen once. Sequencing was performed on PBMCs. All receptors come from a woman under 30 in good health and CMV-seronegative.

This clone was recorded only once. The rearrangement links TRBV1 to TRBJ1-4; the table calls TRBD1, which could not be checked here. TRBV1 is labeled a pseudogene. This CDR3 has 15 residues. DNA of the CDR3: TGCACCAGAATGGCCCCCCGCTCAACTAATGAAAAACTGTTTTTT. Translated: CTRMAPRSTNEKLFF.

The chain recombines TRBV7-9 with TRBJ2-1, with D possibly matching TRBD1 (5 bases). The V end was cut by 2 bases, the J end by 7 bases, with 6 bases between. In germline, CDR1 is SEHNR, CDR2 FQNEAQ (reference sequence). CDR3 length: 12 amino acids. The CDR3 DNA follows: TGTGCCAGCAGCTTAAACAGGAATGAGCAGTTCTTC. It yields the protein CASSLNRNEQFF.

As regards this clone: The germline gene is not matched at one end of the junction; a read error may be the cause. The chain has TRBV30 and TRBJ2-2, with 11 bases identical to TRBD1. Germline CDR1 is GTSNPN and CDR2 is SVGIG (reference sequence). The CDR3 consists of 15 residues. CDR3: CAWSPGQGAHRGASF. The CDR3 DNA reads as TGTGCCTGGAGCCCCGGACAGGGGGCACACCGGGGAGCTTCTTTT.

The V gene is TRBV10-1, the J gene TRBJ2-1; D possibly corresponds to TRBD1 (5 bases). V was trimmed by 3 bases and J by 2 bases, leaving 11 bases between them. Looked up from germline, CDR1 is WNHNN and CDR2 is SYGVQD (reference sequence). The CDR3 covers 15 residues. The CDR3 region has the DNA TGCGCCAGCAGTGACAGGGAAAAGGCCTACAATGAGCAGTTCTTC. Translated, it gives CASSDREKAYNEQFF.

The rearrangement joins TRBV21-1 to TRBJ1-3. TRBV21-1 is a listed pseudogene. The length of the CDR3 is 19 residues. CDR3 DNA sequence: TGTGCCACCGCCGGAGCGGGAGACGGATCTCTAAGATGTGGAAACACCATATATTTT. Its translation is CATAGAGDGSLRCGNTIYF.

The chain combines TRBV12-5 with TRBJ1-5; D possibly corresponds to TRBD1 (6 bases). Germline V CDR1 and CDR2: LGHNT, FRNRAP. Between the trimmed V and J ends, which lost 2 bases and 11 bases, there was a span of 10 bases. The CDR3 spans 12 residues. CDR3 DNA sequence: TGTGCTAGTGGTTTGTTCCGACAGGCCCAGCATTTT. It is translated as CASGLFRQAQHF.

The chain combines TRBV4-1 with TRBJ2-7; D gene uncertain. The germline gives CDR1 MGHRA, CDR2 YSYEKL. This CDR3 comprises 13 residues. Trimming cost V 1 base and J 1 base, with 5 bases left between them. The CDR3: CASSQGLSYEQYF. CDR3 DNA sequence: TGCGCCAGCAGCCAAGGTCTTTCCTACGAGCAGTACTTC.

This chain joins TRBV6-1 and TRBJ2-3; the D gene is possibly TRBD2 (6 bases). The V and J ends lost 2 bases and 4 bases respectively, with 13 bases between them. The CDR3 consists of 15 residues. The germline V gene has CDR1 MNHNS and CDR2 SASEGT. Here the CDR3 DNA reads TGTGCCAGCAGTGAATTGGGGGGTAACCCAGATACGCAGTATTTT. Protein sequence: CASSELGGNPDTQYF.

The chain combines TRBV27 with TRBJ1-1, with D unclear. Germline V lookup: CDR1 MNHEY, CDR2 SMNVEV (reference sequence). Trimming took off 5 bases at V and 1 base at J, with 11 bases between the two ends. CDR3 length: 14 amino acids. The CDR3 nucleotides are TGTGCCAGCAGTCCCTTGGAGGGGAACACTGAAGCTTTCTTT. This sequence encodes CASSPLEGNTEAFF.

This chain links TRBV19 with TRBJ2-5, with TRBD1 matching 9 bases. Looked up from germline, CDR1 is LNHDA and CDR2 is SQIVND (reference sequence). The CDR3 spans 14 residues. Trimming removed 5 bases from V and 1 base from J; junction bases left unmatched: 2. CDR3 amino acids: CASSQTGGQETQYF. The CDR3 DNA follows: TGTGCCAGTAGTCAGACAGGGGGCCAAGAGACCCAGTACTTC. The full variable domain, in which reference TRBV19 and TRBJ2-5 provide the parts outside the CDR3, is DGGITQSPKYLFRKEGQNVTLSCEQNLNHDAMYWYRQDPGQGLRLIYYSQIVNDFQKGDIAEGYSVSREKKESFPLTVTSAQKNPTAFYLCASSQTGGQETQYFGPGTRLLVL.

The V call is TRBV6-1, the J call TRBJ2-7, with D uncertain. Germline values: CDR1 MNHNS, CDR2 SASEGT. V shed 3 bases and J shed 5 bases, with 11 bases lying between them. The CDR3 length is 13 residues. CDR3 in DNA: TGTGCCAGCAGTGACAAAGGAGAGCACGAGCAGTACTTC. It codes for CASSDKGEHEQYF.

This chain connects TRBV4-1 to TRBJ2-5; a possible D gene is TRBD2 (5 bases). CDR1 is MGHRA, CDR2 YSYEKL, per germline. This CDR3 spans 17 amino acids. V lost 1 base and J lost 2, with 17 bases in between. The CDR3 DNA sequence: TGCGCCAGCAGCCAAGGGCCCGGACTCGGAATTCAAGAGACCCAGTACTTC. It yields the protein CASSQGPGLGIQETQYF.

This sequence joins TRBV6-5 and TRBJ1-1, with a possible D match to TRBD1 (5 bases). The CDR3 is 14 amino acids. V was clipped by 1 base and J by 6 bases, with 12 bases between them. The germline V gene has CDR1 MNHEY and CDR2 SVGAGI. This chain's CDR3 is CASSYWGGRPEAFF. As DNA, the CDR3 is TGTGCCAGCAGTTACTGGGGGGGGAGACCTGAAGCTTTCTTT.